What follows are 11 T cell receptor beta chains derived from one specimen sequenced in a study of tumor-infiltrating lymphocytes in primary liver carcinoma. The study co-extracted DNA and RNA from 20-30 mg of unsorted bulk tissue. From around 500 ng total RNA, TCR beta cDNA was generated with a primer in the constant region. Libraries for TCR beta were built through three nested multiplex PCR rounds, which together made up a slightly modified ARM-PCR procedure. Running approximately 10 cycles apiece, the first two PCR rounds relied on TRBV1-TRBV30 forward primers together with a C-beta reverse primer. TCRdb re-called the multiplex PCR reads through MiXCR, storing one row per CDR3 protein. Among around 29,000 distinct CDR3 sequences listed, roughly two thirds were seen once. The sequencing sample was made of liver tumor tissue from sampling region 3. Subset: tumor region T3, left-lateral pole. Receptors originate from a young woman with primary liver carcinoma and hepatitis B virus infection.

The chain employs TRBV28 and TRBJ1-4; D is unclear. Germline CDR1 and CDR2: MDHEN and SYDVKM. V was pared by 4 bases and J by 5 bases, with 11 bases between. This CDR3 has 14 amino acids. The CDR3 protein is CASSYPCGNEKLFF. The DNA for the CDR3 is TGTGCCAGCAGTTATCCGTGCGGGAATGAAAAACTGTTTTTT.

In its sample, this clonotype was seen a few times. The V and J genes are TRBV29-1 and TRBJ2-3; D not certain. V was clipped by 4 bases and J by 2 bases, with 19 bases between them. Per germline, CDR1 SQVTM and CDR2 ANQGSEA. The length of the CDR3 is 16 residues. The CDR3: CSVGGSGRIHTDTQYF. The CDR3 DNA sequence: TGCAGCGTTGGGGGATCTGGGCGGATCCACACAGATACGCAGTATTTT.

This clonotype appeared once. CDR3 nucleotide sequence: TGCGCCAGCAGCCACACAGAGCTGGTCAATGCACGTTTCTTC. Amino acid sequence: CASSHTELVNARFF. The chain is built from TRBV4-3 and TRBJ2-1; D call uncertain. This CDR3 comprises 14 residues. Germline lookup yields CDR1 LGHNA and CDR2 YSLEER. Deletions cut 3 bases from V and 16 bases from J, with 22 bases between.

With respect to this clonotype: Germline and junction disagree at one end, which may indicate a read error. The rearrangement uses TRBV6-1 and TRBJ2-1, with TRBD2 as a possible D gene (6 bases). This CDR3 is 18 amino acids long. CDR1 and CDR2 (germline): MNHNS, SASEGT. In DNA form, the CDR3 reads TGTGCCAGGAGCCCCCACATCGGTAGCGGCGGAACAGACAAAGAGCAGTTCTTC. It translates to CARSPHIGSGGTDKEQFF.

In this sample, this clonotype turned up once. One end of the junction fails to match germline, which may point to a read error. The chain uses TRBV5-6 and TRBJ2-2; D is unclear. In germline, CDR1 is SGHDT, CDR2 YYEEEE. This CDR3 has 15 amino acids. The DNA of the CDR3 is TGTGCAAGCAACTTGGTACCCAGAGTTACCGGGGAGCTGTTTTTT. As protein: CASNLVPRVTGELFF.

On this clonotype itself: A much larger clone differs from this one at a single base, so this may be a read error. V and J are TRBV7-9 and TRBJ2-7, with D hard to call. Germline lookup yields CDR1 SEHNR and CDR2 FQNEAQ (reference sequence). The CDR3 extends over 11 amino acids. The chain's CDR3 is CTSSPLSEQYF. DNA for the CDR3: TGTACCAGCAGCCCCCTCTCCGAGCAGTACTTC.

The rearrangement joins TRBV29-1 to TRBJ1-2, with a weak D call TRBD1 (5 bases). This CDR3 has 12 residues. V was clipped by 4 bases and J by 8 bases, with 14 bases between them. The germline gives CDR1 SQVTM, CDR2 ANQGSEA. The CDR3 is CSVVPWGAGYTF. In DNA form, the CDR3 reads TGCAGCGTTGTACCATGGGGCGCCGGCTACACCTTC.

Points on this clonotype: At one boundary the junction diverges from the germline segment, which might be a read error. The CDR3 DNA follows: TGTGTCATCAGTGAGTGGGCTACCAGGCAAGAGACCCAGTACTTC. This translates into CVISEWATRQETQYF. The chain joins TRBV10-3 to TRBJ2-5; no clear D gene. The CDR3 has 15 residues. Germline values: CDR1 ENHRY, CDR2 SYGVKD.

In its sample, this clonotype ranks as medium-sized (0.01 to 0.1%). The gene calls are TRBV14 and TRBJ2-7, with D maybe TRBD2 (6 bases). V was pared by 0 bases and J by 1 base, with 16 bases between. This CDR3 is 17 amino acids long. CDR1 and CDR2 (germline): SGHDN, FVKESK. CDR3 DNA: TGTGCCAGCAGCCAAGAGTCGGCGGAGACTAGGTCCTACGAGCAGTACTTC. This translates into CASSQESAETRSYEQYF.

In regard to this clonotype: The missing conserved phenylalanine or tryptophan at the end of this CDR3 makes a read error likely. V gene TRBV4-3 combines with J gene TRBJ2-2, with TRBD2 matching 13 bases. The germline V gene has CDR1 LGHNA and CDR2 YSLEER. The CDR3 length is 19 residues. The CDR3 DNA follows: TGCACCAGCAGCGTACTAGCGGGAGGGCCCCGTTCGAAGACCGGGGAGCTGTTTCTT. Protein sequence: CTSSVLAGGPRSKTGELFL.

The chain combines TRBV4-3 with TRBJ2-3; possible D gene TRBD1, 6 bases. The CDR3 contains 18 residues. Germline V CDR1 and CDR2: LGHNA, YSLEER. The V and J ends lost 7 bases and 5 bases respectively, with 28 bases between them. The DNA for the CDR3 is TGCGCCAGCACCCAGGATGCAGGGACACCTATACTCAGAGATACGCAGTATTTT. This gives the protein CASTQDAGTPILRDTQYF.